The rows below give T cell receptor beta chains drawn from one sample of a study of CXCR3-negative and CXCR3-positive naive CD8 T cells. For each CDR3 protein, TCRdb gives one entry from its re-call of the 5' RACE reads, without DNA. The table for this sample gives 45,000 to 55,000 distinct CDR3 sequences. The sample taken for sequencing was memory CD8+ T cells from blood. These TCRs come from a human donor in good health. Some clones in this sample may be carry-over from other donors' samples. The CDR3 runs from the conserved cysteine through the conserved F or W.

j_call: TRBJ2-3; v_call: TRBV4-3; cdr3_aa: CASSQDPRGLADTQYF
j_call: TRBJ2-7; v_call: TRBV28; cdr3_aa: CASSFTGTASEQYF
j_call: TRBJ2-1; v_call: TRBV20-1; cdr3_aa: CSARDRRGDYNEQFF
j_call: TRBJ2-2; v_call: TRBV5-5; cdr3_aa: CASGPPVGTGELFF
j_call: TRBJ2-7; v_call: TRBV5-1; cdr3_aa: CASSLVGHEQYF
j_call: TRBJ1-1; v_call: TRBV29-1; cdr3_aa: CSVEDGAGITEAFF
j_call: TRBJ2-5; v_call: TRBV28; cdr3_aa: CASSSMLDNQETQYF
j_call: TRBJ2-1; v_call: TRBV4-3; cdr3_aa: CASSHIVQGASYNEQFF
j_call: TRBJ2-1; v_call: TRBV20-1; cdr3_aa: CSARPGDSSNEQFF
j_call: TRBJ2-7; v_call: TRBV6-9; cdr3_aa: CARLQGIYEQYF
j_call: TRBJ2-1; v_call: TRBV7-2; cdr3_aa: CASSLFSGSGNEQFF
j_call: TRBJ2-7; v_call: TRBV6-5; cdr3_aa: CASSYGREQYF
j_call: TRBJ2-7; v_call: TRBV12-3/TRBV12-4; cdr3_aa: CASSLGVGTEQYF
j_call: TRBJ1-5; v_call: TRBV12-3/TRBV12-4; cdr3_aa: CASSLAINQPQHF
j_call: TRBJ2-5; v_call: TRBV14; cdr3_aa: CASSPTKTGLGQETQYF
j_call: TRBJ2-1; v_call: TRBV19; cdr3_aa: CASSKGGEQFF
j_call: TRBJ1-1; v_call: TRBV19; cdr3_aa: CASTPFAGDTEAFF
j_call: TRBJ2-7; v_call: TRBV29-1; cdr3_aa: CSVEDTAYEQYF
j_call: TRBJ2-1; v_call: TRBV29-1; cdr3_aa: CSVEKTSGGRDEQFF
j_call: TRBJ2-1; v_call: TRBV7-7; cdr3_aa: CASSLGRGDEQFF
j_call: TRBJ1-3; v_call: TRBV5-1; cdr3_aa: CASSLDGPVGGNTIYF
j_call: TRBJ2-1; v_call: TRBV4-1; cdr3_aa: CASSQDPAAGGYNEQFF
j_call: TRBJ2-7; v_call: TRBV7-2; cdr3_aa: CASSFDGGAYEQYF
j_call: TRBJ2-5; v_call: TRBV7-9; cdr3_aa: CASSSRGAQETQYF
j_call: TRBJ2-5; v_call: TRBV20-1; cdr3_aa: CSATSSGQETQYF
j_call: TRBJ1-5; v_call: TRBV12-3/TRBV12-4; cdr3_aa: CASSLAGDQPQHF
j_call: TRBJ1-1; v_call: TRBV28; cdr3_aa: CASSLVADFEAFF
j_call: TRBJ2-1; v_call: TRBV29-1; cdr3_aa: CSVGGLAGDEQFF
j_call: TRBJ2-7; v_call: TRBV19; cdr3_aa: CASSGMGGHEQYF
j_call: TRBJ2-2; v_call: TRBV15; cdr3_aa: CATSGGGIGELFF
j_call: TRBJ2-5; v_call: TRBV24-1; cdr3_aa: CATSEPGTGIRETQYF
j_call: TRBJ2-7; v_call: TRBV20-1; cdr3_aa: CSARAGTGTYEQYF
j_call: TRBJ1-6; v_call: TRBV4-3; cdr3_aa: CASSQDSGPATGPLHF
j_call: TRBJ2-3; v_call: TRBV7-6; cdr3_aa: CASSPGRGQGTQYF
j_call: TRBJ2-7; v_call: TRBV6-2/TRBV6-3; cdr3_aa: CASSWGTIYEQYF
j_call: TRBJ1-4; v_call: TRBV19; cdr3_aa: CASSTTGGYEKLFF
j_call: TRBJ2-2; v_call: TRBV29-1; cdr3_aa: CSVEDAGRFGELFF
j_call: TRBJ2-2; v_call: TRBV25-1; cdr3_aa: CASSEYGANTGELFF
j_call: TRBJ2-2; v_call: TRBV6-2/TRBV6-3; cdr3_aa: CASSYARTNTGELFF
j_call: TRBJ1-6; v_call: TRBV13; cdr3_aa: CASSFETNSPLHF
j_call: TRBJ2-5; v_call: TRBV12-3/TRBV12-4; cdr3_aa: CASTPPDAWETQYF
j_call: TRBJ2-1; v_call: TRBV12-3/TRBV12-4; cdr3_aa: CASSQSGQGLMQFF
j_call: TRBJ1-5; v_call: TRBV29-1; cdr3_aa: CSVVQGANQPQHF